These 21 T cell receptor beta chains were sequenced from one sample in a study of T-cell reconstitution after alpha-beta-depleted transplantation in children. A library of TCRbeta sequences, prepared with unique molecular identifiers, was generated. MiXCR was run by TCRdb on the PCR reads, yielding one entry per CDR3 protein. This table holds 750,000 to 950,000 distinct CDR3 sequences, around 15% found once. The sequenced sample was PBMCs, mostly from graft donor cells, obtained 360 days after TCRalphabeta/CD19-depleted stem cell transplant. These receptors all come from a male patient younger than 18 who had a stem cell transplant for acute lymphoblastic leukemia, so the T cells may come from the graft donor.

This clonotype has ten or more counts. CDR3 amino acids: CASSSREDSNQPQHF. CDR3 nucleotide sequence: TGTGCCAGCAGCTCCCGAGAGGATAGCAATCAGCCCCAGCATTTT. This rearrangement joins TRBV4-2 to TRBJ1-5; no definite D call. The CDR3 consists of 15 residues. CDR1 and CDR2 from the germline V gene are LGHNA and YNFKEQ. V was cut by 5 bases and J by 0 bases, with 11 bases left in between.

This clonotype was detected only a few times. For the CDR3, the DNA is TGCACCACCAGCGGGACCACAGATACGCAGTATTTT. Protein sequence: CTTSGTTDTQYF. The V call is TRBV20-1, the J call TRBJ2-3, with 7 bases aligning to TRBD2. CDR1 and CDR2 (germline): DFQATT, SNEGSKA (reference sequence). The CDR3 spans 12 residues.

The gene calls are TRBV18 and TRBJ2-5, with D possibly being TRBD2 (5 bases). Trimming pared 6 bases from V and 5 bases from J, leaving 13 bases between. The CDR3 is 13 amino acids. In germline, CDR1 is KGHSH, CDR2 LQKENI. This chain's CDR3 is CASSVNRGETQYF. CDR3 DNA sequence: TGTGCCAGCTCGGTAAACAGAGGGGAGACCCAGTACTTC.

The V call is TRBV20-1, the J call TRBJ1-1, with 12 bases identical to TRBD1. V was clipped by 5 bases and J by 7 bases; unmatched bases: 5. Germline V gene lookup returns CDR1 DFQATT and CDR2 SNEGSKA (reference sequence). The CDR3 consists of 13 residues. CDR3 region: CSAPGQGAGEAFF. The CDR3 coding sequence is TGCAGTGCTCCGGGACAGGGGGCCGGTGAAGCTTTCTTT.

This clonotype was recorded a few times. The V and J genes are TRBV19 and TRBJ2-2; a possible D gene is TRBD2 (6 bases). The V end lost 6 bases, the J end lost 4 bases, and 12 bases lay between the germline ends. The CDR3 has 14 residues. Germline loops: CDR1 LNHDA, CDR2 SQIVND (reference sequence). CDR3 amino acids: CASRGLGGTGELFF. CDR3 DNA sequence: TGTGCCAGTAGGGGATTGGGGGGCACCGGGGAGCTGTTTTTT.

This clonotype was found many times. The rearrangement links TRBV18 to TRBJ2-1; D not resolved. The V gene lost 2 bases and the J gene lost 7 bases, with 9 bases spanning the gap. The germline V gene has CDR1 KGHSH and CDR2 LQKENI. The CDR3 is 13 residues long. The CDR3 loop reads CASSPGVWNEQFF. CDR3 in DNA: TGTGCCAGCTCACCAGGAGTTTGGAATGAGCAGTTCTTC.

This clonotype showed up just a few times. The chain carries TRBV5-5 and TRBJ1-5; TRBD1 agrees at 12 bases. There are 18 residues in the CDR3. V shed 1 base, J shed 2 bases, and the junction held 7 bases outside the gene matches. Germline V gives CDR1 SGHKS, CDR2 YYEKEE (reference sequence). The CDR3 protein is CASSLKGQGAAGNQPQHF. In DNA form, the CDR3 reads TGTGCCAGCAGCTTGAAGGGACAGGGGGCCGCGGGCAATCAGCCCCAGCATTTT. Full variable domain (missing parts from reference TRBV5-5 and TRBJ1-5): DAGVTQSPTHLIKTRGQQVTLRCSPISGHKSVSWYQQVLGQGPQFIFQYYEKEERGRGNFPDRFSARQFPNYSSELNVNALLLGDSALYLCASSLKGQGAAGNQPQHFGDGTRLSIL.

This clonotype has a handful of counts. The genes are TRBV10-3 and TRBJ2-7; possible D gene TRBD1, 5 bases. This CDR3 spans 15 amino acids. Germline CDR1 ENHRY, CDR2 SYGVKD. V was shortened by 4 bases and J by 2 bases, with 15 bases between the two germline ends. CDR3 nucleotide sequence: TGTGCCATCAGTGGGGAAGCAGGGTCGACCTACGAGCAGTACTTC. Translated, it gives CAISGEAGSTYEQYF.

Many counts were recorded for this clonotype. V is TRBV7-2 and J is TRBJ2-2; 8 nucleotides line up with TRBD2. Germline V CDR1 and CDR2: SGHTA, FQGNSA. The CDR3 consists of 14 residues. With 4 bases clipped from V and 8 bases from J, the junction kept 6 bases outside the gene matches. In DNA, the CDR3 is TGTGCCAGCAGCTCAATGACTAGCGTAGGGGAGCTGTTTTTT. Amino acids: CASSSMTSVGELFF.

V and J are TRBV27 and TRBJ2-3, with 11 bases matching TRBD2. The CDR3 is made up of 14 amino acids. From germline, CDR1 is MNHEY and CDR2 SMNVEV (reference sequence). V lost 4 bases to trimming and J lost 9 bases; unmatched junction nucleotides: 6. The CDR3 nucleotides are TGTGCCAGCAGTTGGGGGACTAGCGGCACGACGCAGTATTTT. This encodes CASSWGTSGTTQYF.

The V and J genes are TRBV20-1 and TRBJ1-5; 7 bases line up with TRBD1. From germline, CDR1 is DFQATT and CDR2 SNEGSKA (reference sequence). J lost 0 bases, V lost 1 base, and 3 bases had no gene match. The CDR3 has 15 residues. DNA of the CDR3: TGCAGTGCTAGAGGCGGGACAGTTAGCAATCAGCCCCAGCATTTT. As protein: CSARGGTVSNQPQHF.

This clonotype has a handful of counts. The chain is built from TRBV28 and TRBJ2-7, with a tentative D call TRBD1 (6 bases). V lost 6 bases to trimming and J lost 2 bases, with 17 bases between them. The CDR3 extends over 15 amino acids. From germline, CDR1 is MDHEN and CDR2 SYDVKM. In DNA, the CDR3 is TGTGCCAGCAGACCACAAACAGGGATTCCCTACGAGCAGTACTTC. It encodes CASRPQTGIPYEQYF.

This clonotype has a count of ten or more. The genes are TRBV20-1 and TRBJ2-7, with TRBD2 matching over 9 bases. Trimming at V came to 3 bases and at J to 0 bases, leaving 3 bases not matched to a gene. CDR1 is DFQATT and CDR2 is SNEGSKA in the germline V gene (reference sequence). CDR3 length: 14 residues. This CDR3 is CSASQAGGSYEQYF. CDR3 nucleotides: TGCAGTGCTAGTCAAGCGGGAGGCTCCTACGAGCAGTACTTC.

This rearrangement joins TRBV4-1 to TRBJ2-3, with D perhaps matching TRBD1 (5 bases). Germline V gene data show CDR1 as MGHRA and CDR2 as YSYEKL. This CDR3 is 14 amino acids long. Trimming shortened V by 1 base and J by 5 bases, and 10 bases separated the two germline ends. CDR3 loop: CASSQVVRGDTQYF. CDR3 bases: TGCGCCAGCAGCCAAGTGGTTAGGGGAGATACGCAGTATTTT.

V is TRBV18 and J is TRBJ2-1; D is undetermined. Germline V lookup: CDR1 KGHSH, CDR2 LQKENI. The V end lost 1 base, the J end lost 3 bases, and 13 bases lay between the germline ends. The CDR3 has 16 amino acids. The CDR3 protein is CASSPLLQSHYNEQFF. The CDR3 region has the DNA TGTGCCAGCTCACCACTGCTGCAGTCGCACTACAATGAGCAGTTCTTC.

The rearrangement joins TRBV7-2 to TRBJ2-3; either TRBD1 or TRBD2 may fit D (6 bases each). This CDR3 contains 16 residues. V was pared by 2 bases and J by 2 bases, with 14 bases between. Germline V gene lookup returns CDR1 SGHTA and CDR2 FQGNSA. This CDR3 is CASSLWGAKVTDTQYF. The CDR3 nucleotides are TGTGCCAGCAGCTTATGGGGGGCAAAGGTCACAGATACGCAGTATTTT.

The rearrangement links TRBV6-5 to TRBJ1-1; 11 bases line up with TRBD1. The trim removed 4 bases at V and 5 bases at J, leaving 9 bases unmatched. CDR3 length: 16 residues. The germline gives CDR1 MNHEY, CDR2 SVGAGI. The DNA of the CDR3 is TGTGCCAGCAGTTTCTGGACAGGGGGCAAGCGTACTGAAGCTTTCTTT. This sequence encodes CASSFWTGGKRTEAFF.

The CDR3 sequence is CASSYSVHNEQFF. DNA of the CDR3: TGTGCCAGCAGTTATTCCGTACACAATGAGCAGTTCTTC. V is TRBV7-3 and J is TRBJ2-1, with D unclear. Germline CDR1 reads SGHTA; CDR2 reads FQGTGA. Trimming left V 6 bases short and J 5 bases short, with 11 bases between. The CDR3 has 13 amino acids.

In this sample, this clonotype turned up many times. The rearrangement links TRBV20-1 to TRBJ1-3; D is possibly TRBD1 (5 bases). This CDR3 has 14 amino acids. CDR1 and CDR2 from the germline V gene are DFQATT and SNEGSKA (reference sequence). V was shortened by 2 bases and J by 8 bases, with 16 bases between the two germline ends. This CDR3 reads CSARSRVREDTIYF. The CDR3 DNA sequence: TGCAGTGCTAGAAGCAGGGTTAGGGAAGACACCATATATTTT.

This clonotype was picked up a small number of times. The DNA for the CDR3 is TGCAGTGCTGGCTCCCCAGGGGGCTATGGCTACACCTTC. Its protein product is CSAGSPGGYGYTF. The chain joins TRBV20-1 to TRBJ1-2, with TRBD1 matching 7 bases. The CDR3 totals 13 residues. J was trimmed by 4 bases and V by 5 bases; bases with no gene match: 7. The germline V gene encodes CDR1 DFQATT and CDR2 SNEGSKA (reference sequence).

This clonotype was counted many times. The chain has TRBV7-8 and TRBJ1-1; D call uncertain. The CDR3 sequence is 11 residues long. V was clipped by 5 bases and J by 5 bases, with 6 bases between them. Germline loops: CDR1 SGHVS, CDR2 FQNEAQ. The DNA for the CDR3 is TGTGCCAGCAGCCCCAGGACTGAAGCTTTCTTT. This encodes CASSPRTEAFF.